This TCR beta chain was sequenced in a study of blood T cell repertoires in COVID-19. Background on the study: COVID-19 samples from acute and convalescent phases originated in the United States, Italy and Spain.

Data came from immunoSEQ multiplex PCR; TCRdb stores just in-frame clones and leaves some out. The data contain roughly 230,000 clones, roughly 84% of them singletons. V lost 5 bases to trimming and J lost 12 bases; unmatched junction nucleotides: 21. CDR3 length: 18 amino acids. The germline CDR1 and CDR2 sequences are MDHEN and SYDVKM. The sample holds a few counts of this clone. Sequencing was carried out using peripheral blood. V gene TRBV28 combines with J gene TRBJ2-7; TRBD2 matches at 14 bases. The origin of this receptor is a woman between 45 and 65 years old with acute or convalescent COVID-19. The chain's CDR3 is CASSPTGTSGSNLRSGYF. In nucleotides, the CDR3 is TGTGCCAGCAGTCCTACCGGGACTAGCGGGAGTAACTTAAGAAGTGGGTACTTC.